The following is a TCR beta chain sequence with its context. The target antigen is unknown. Assay: immunoSEQ multiplex PCR; the TCRdb copy retains only in-frame clones and omits some. The sample records 10,000 to 15,000 clones, around 45% being singletons. CDR3 length: 11 amino acids. Trimming pared 4 bases from V and 10 bases from J, leaving 11 bases between. The germline gives CDR1 SQVTM, CDR2 ANQGSEA. This sample was included in a study of siplizumab effects on memory and regulatory T cells. Points from the study as a whole: Controls had roughly 28% Treg-derived mappable alloreactive CD4+ clones on average, versus about 69% with siplizumab. Proliferating siplizumab-culture Treg suppressive function went unconfirmed.

Coculture of the mixed lymphocyte reaction cells took place at 37 degrees C and lasted six to seven days. The chain is built from TRBV29-1 and TRBJ2-1, with D hard to call. This sequence originates from a human donor in good health; the cells came from an allogeneic mixed lymphocyte reaction. Some clones in this sample may be carry-over from other donors' samples. Sequences were obtained from CFSE-low (dividing) CD8+ T cells sorted from an allogeneic mixed lymphocyte reaction. CDR3 bases: TGCAGCGTTGCTCCTACTATAGAGCAGTTCTTC. Translation gives CSVAPTIEQFF.